The 10 T cell receptor beta chains reported below all come from one sample, sequenced in a study of control samples from healthy donors and cancer patients. Measured with immunoSEQ multiplex PCR; TCRdb has only the in-frame clones, and not every one. The sample comprises some 170,000 clones, 90% to 95% of which are singletons, and 11% to 15% rests with the top ten. Sequencing used PBMCs. Receptor source: a man in his fifties or sixties with colorectal cancer.

The chain uses TRBV7-6 and TRBJ1-3, with D perhaps matching TRBD1 (6 bases). The germline V gene has CDR1 SGHVS and CDR2 FNYEAQ. The CDR3 length is 15 residues. The V end lost 5 bases, the J end lost 0 bases, and 11 bases lay between the germline ends. The CDR3 nucleotides are TGTGCCAGCAGCCGCTCGGACAGCTCTGGAAACACCATATATTTT. Its protein is CASSRSDSSGNTIYF.

This clone has a handful of counts. Written as DNA, the CDR3 is TGTGCCTCCCAGGAGGTGGGAGAAACTGAAGCTTTCTTT. It codes for CASQEVGETEAFF. The rearrangement links TRBV2 to TRBJ1-1; D remains ambiguous. Trimming removed 11 bases at V and 5 bases at J, with 18 bases between. The germline CDR1 and CDR2 sequences are SNHLY and FYNNEI. The CDR3 extends over 13 amino acids.

V is TRBV18 and J is TRBJ1-1, with 9 positions matching TRBD1. Trimming took 5 bases from V and 3 from J; bases not matched to a gene: 4. This CDR3 is built from 14 residues. Germline-derived CDR1 and CDR2 are KGHSH and LQKENI. CDR3 sequence (DNA): TGTGCCAGCTCAGCAAGACAGGGGGACACTGAAGCTTTCTTT. Its protein product is CASSARQGDTEAFF.

Comments on this clone: Other DNA sequences within the sample encode an identical CDR3. CDR3 sequence reads: CASRTGGTEAFF. CDR3 sequence (DNA): TGTGCCAGCAGAACGGGAGGGACTGAAGCTTTCTTT. The chain links TRBV27 to TRBJ1-1; D call uncertain. The germline gives CDR1 MNHEY, CDR2 SMNVEV (reference sequence). This CDR3 is built from 12 residues. V was pared by 6 bases and J by 5 bases, with 10 bases between.

The chain combines TRBV7-2 with TRBJ1-1; a weak D match, TRBD1 (5 bases). The CDR3 length is 14 residues. CDR1 is SGHTA and CDR2 is FQGNSA in the germline V gene. V lost 3 bases to trimming and J lost 4 bases, with 12 bases between them. The CDR3 is CASSLGGFGTEAFF. DNA of the CDR3: TGTGCCAGCAGCTTGGGGGGGTTCGGCACTGAAGCTTTCTTT.

The chain couples TRBV11-2 to TRBJ2-3; D is uncertain. Germline V gene data show CDR1 as SGHAT and CDR2 as FQNNGV. V shed 3 bases and J shed 2 bases, with 18 bases lying between them. The CDR3 contains 17 residues. This CDR3 is CASSFVGESYFTDTQYF. DNA of the CDR3: TGTGCCAGCAGCTTCGTTGGCGAGTCATACTTCACAGATACGCAGTATTTT.

The V and J genes are TRBV5-8 and TRBJ2-7; 7 bases are a match to TRBD2. V trimming: 4 bases; J trimming: 5 bases; junction bases outside the gene matches: 6. Germline loops: CDR1 SGHTS, CDR2 YDEGEE. CDR3 length: 13 residues. The CDR3, as DNA: TGTGCCAGCAGCCTGGGTGGGGGGGACGAGCAGTACTTC. Translation gives CASSLGGGDEQYF.

This chain joins TRBV18 and TRBJ2-1; 8 positions match TRBD1. Germline loops: CDR1 KGHSH, CDR2 LQKENI. V gave up 0 bases and J gave up 2 bases; unmatched junction bases: 3. The CDR3 runs 16 residues. The CDR3, as DNA: TGTGCCAGCTCACCACCTCGGGACAGGCCCTACAATGAGCAGTTCTTC. Translation: CASSPPRDRPYNEQFF.

The chain is built from TRBV18 and TRBJ1-5; 7 bases match TRBD1. J gave up 4 bases and V 6 bases, and 12 bases lay outside the gene matches. Germline V lookup: CDR1 KGHSH, CDR2 LQKENI. This CDR3 is built from 16 residues. The chain's CDR3 is CASSPPGQSQNQPQHF. The CDR3 region has the DNA TGTGCCAGCTCCCCCCCGGGACAGTCTCAAAATCAGCCCCAGCATTTT.

The chain combines TRBV5-1 with TRBJ1-2; no clear D. This CDR3 region has 13 residues. Trimming shortened V by 2 bases and J by 7 bases, and 12 bases separated the two germline ends. Per the germline V gene, CDR1 is SGHRS and CDR2 is YFSETQ. The CDR3 protein is CASSFEDGLGYTF. For the CDR3, the DNA is TGCGCCAGCAGCTTTGAGGACGGACTTGGCTACACCTTC.